This T cell receptor beta chain comes out of a study of T cells in localized non-small cell lung cancer. Whole-study findings and limits: Since sequencing was restricted to only one region of the tumor, intratumor heterogeneity remains a possibility. Turning up in adjacent lung were a median roughly 60 of the top 100 tumor clones.

Remarks on this clone: The antigen is undetermined.

The CDR3 runs to 11 residues. Germline V gene lookup returns CDR1 MNHEY and CDR2 SMNVEV (reference sequence). The V gene lost 2 bases and the J gene lost 10 bases, with 6 bases spanning the gap. Sequencing used immunoSEQ multiplex PCR; TCRdb keeps in-frame clones, though not all of them. The sample has some 50,000 clones, 70% to 90% seen once. The V and J genes are TRBV27 and TRBJ2-1; a weak D match, TRBD1 (5 bases). The TCR was taken from a female donor with stage II lung adenocarcinoma. The specimen comprised PBMCs, sampled before any cancer treatment. DNA for the CDR3: TGTGCCAGCAGTTTAGGGGCGGAGCAGTTCTTC. Its translation is CASSLGAEQFF.